This is a list of T cell receptor beta chains from one sample in a study of blood T cells in healthy people across ages. MiXCR, applied by TCRdb to the 5' RACE reads, yields one record per CDR3 protein. This sample carries 750,000 to 950,000 distinct CDR3 sequences, 29% of them seen once, and the ten largest clones take about a tenth. Another study also made use of these data, one on T cells of mothers and their children.

Sequences were obtained from blood. The origin of the receptors is a woman aged 40 to 50 in good health. Each CDR3 is given with its conserved first and last residue. The order of the fields is J gene, D gene, clone size, V gene, CDR3 DNA, CDR3 protein. A D gene is named only where the DNA matches it firmly. Clone size is given for some rows only: seen once, a few or many times, or a class if the clone is expanded.

j_call: TRBJ1-4
d_call: -
clone_size: -
v_call: TRBV21-1
cdr3_nt: TGTTCCGAACGTCCAGGGGCGACTAATGAAAAACTGTTTTTT
cdr3_aa: CSERPGATNEKLFF

j_call: TRBJ2-7
d_call: TRBD1
clone_size: -
v_call: TRBV7-9
cdr3_nt: TGTGCCAGCAGCTCCCCCGGGACAGATCGGCCCTACGAGCAGTACTTC
cdr3_aa: CASSSPGTDRPYEQYF

j_call: TRBJ2-1
d_call: -
clone_size: -
v_call: TRBV19
cdr3_nt: TGTGCCAGTAGTATCCGTTGGGGGGTGCTGAATGAGCAGTTCTTC
cdr3_aa: CASSIRWGVLNEQFF

j_call: TRBJ1-5
d_call: -
clone_size: -
v_call: TRBV6-1
cdr3_nt: TGTGCCAGCAGTGAAGGGACAGTCCGTAGCAATCAGCCCCAGCATTTT
cdr3_aa: CASSEGTVRSNQPQHF

j_call: TRBJ2-1
d_call: TRBD1
clone_size: -
v_call: TRBV10-3
cdr3_nt: TGTGCCATCAGTCCGGGACAGGGGAGCAATGAGCAGTTCTTC
cdr3_aa: CAISPGQGSNEQFF

j_call: TRBJ2-1
d_call: TRBD1
clone_size: many
v_call: TRBV24-1
cdr3_nt: TGTGCCACCAGTGATTGGCAACAGGGGGATGAGCAGTTCTTC
cdr3_aa: CATSDWQQGDEQFF

j_call: TRBJ1-2
d_call: -
clone_size: few
v_call: TRBV9
cdr3_nt: TGTGCCAGCAGCGTGTGGAGGAGGTTCCCCTACTATGGCTACACCTTC
cdr3_aa: CASSVWRRFPYYGYTF

j_call: TRBJ2-1
d_call: TRBD2
clone_size: -
v_call: TRBV3-1
cdr3_nt: TGTGCCAGCAGCCACGAACGACTAGCGGGGGCCCTTTCAAGCTCCTACAATGAGCAGTTCTTC
cdr3_aa: CASSHERLAGALSSSYNEQFF

j_call: TRBJ1-1
d_call: -
clone_size: -
v_call: TRBV12-3/TRBV12-4
cdr3_nt: TGTGCCAGCAGTTCCCTCCTAAGGGGGGGAGCTTTCTTT
cdr3_aa: CASSSLLRGGAFF

j_call: TRBJ2-7
d_call: -
clone_size: -
v_call: TRBV2
cdr3_nt: TGTGCCAGCAGGGAGCAGGGTCCCCGGGGGGCTACAAGGCAGTACTTC
cdr3_aa: CASREQGPRGATRQYF

j_call: TRBJ2-3
d_call: TRBD1
clone_size: many
v_call: TRBV6-5
cdr3_nt: TGTGCCAGCAGTTACGGGACAGCACGCACAGATACGCAGTATTTT
cdr3_aa: CASSYGTARTDTQYF

j_call: TRBJ2-7
d_call: TRBD1
clone_size: few
v_call: TRBV27
cdr3_nt: TGTGCCGGCTCCAGGACAGGGAGTGAGCAGTACTTC
cdr3_aa: CAGSRTGSEQYF

j_call: TRBJ1-3
d_call: -
clone_size: -
v_call: TRBV12-3/TRBV12-4
cdr3_nt: TGTGCCAGCGGAGCAGCCTCTGGAAACACCATATATTTT
cdr3_aa: CASGAASGNTIYF

j_call: TRBJ1-1
d_call: -
clone_size: -
v_call: TRBV12-5
cdr3_nt: TGTGCTAGTGGCAAAAGGGAAGGGACTGAAGCTTTCTTT
cdr3_aa: CASGKREGTEAFF

j_call: TRBJ2-1
d_call: -
clone_size: -
v_call: TRBV20-1
cdr3_nt: TGCAGTGCTAGTCCCAGCAATGAGCAGTTCTTC
cdr3_aa: CSASPSNEQFF

j_call: TRBJ2-5
d_call: -
clone_size: -
v_call: TRBV7-2
cdr3_nt: TGTGTCAGCAGCGCCGGGGTTAGCCGGGAGACCCAGTACTTC
cdr3_aa: CVSSAGVSRETQYF

j_call: TRBJ2-1
d_call: TRBD1
clone_size: many
v_call: TRBV20-1
cdr3_nt: TGCAGTGCTAGTTCGGGACAGGGGATCAATGAGCAGTTCTTC
cdr3_aa: CSASSGQGINEQFF

j_call: TRBJ2-3
d_call: -
clone_size: -
v_call: TRBV10-3
cdr3_nt: TGTGCCATCAGTCCCCGGGCGGACACAGATACGCAGGATTTT
cdr3_aa: CAISPRADTDTQDF

j_call: TRBJ2-5
d_call: -
clone_size: -
v_call: TRBV7-8
cdr3_nt: TGTGCCAGCAGCTCCACCCTTCATCAGCGGGGAGGGGGGACCCAGTACTTC
cdr3_aa: CASSSTLHQRGGGTQYF

j_call: TRBJ2-1
d_call: TRBD2
clone_size: many
v_call: TRBV10-3
cdr3_nt: TGTGCCATCAGTGTAGGCCTATTGACTAGCGGGGGCCTCAATGAGCAGTTCTTC
cdr3_aa: CAISVGLLTSGGLNEQFF

j_call: TRBJ2-1
d_call: TRBD1
clone_size: -
v_call: TRBV24-1
cdr3_nt: TGTGCCACCAGTGATTTTGTACAGGGGGTCAATGCGCAGTTCTTC
cdr3_aa: CATSDFVQGVNAQFF

j_call: TRBJ1-2
d_call: -
clone_size: -
v_call: TRBV3-1
cdr3_nt: TGTGCCAGCAATCCCACAGGTGATGGCTACACCTTC
cdr3_aa: CASNPTGDGYTF

j_call: TRBJ1-2
d_call: -
clone_size: -
v_call: TRBV19
cdr3_nt: TGTGCCAGTAGTTCTATCGTAGACTATGGCTACACCTTC
cdr3_aa: CASSSIVDYGYTF